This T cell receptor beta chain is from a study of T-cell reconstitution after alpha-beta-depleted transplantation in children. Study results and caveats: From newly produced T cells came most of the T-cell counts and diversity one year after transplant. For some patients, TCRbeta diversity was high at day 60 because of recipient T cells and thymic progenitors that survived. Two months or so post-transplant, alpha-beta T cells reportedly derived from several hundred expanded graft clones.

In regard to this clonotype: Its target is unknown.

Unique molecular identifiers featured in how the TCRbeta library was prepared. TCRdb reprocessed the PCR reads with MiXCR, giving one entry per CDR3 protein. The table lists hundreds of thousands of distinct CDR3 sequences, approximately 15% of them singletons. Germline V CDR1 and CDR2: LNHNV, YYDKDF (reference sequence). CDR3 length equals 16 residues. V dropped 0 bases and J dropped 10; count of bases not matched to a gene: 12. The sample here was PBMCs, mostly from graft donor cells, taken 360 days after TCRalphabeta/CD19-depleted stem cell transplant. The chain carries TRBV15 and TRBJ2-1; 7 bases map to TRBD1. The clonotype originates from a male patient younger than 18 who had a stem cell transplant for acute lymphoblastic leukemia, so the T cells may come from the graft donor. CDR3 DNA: TGTGCCACCAGCAGAGATGAAGACAGGGTCGATACGGAGCAGTTCTTC. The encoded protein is CATSRDEDRVDTEQFF.